Shown below are 15 T cell receptor beta chains from a single sample sequenced in a study of T-cell reconstitution after alpha-beta-depleted transplantation in children (dated by TCRdb to 2016 to 2017). Receptors were amplified or captured by PCR. Sequencing used an Illumina HiSeq 2500. TCR libraries were prepared with molecular barcoding, using unique molecular identifiers to normalize TCRbeta repertoire quantification. TCRdb redid the processing of the public reads, applying fastp at Q25 and MiXCR, and retained in-frame beta chains. For every CDR3 protein sequence, its rows merge into one entry that carries the most common genes and DNA. For this sample the table gives more than 550,000 distinct CDR3 sequences, of which about 10% were detected only once. The top ten hold about 4.3% of the sample. The sequenced sample was PBMCs from the stem cell graft donor, obtained from the stem cell graft. These TCRs come from a human donor who donated a stem cell graft to a child with acute myeloid leukemia.

This clonotype was found a few times. The genes are TRBV29-1 and TRBJ2-3; D is undetermined. The CDR3 is 13 amino acids. Trimming took off 6 bases at V and 0 bases at J, with 10 bases between the two ends. The V gene's germline CDR1 is SQVTM and CDR2 ANQGSEA. The CDR3 protein is CSVRLRSTDTQYF. CDR3 nucleotide sequence: TGCAGCGTACGACTCCGTAGCACAGATACGCAGTATTTT.

This clonotype has only a few counts. CDR3 amino acids: CSAKGDSTDTQYF. The CDR3, as DNA: TGCAGTGCTAAAGGCGATAGCACAGATACGCAGTATTTT. The chain combines TRBV20-1 with TRBJ2-3; no firm D call. Trimming pared 4 bases from V and 0 bases from J, leaving 8 bases between. The CDR3 sequence is 13 residues long. Per germline, CDR1 DFQATT and CDR2 SNEGSKA (reference sequence).

This clonotype was counted between two and nine times. The gene calls are TRBV28 and TRBJ1-2, with unresolved D. The germline V gene encodes CDR1 MDHEN and CDR2 SYDVKM. This CDR3 is 15 amino acids long. The ends were cut back, 6 bases at V and 4 bases at J, with 18 bases in the middle. For the CDR3, the DNA is TGTGCCAGCAGGGAGTCGGCCATTGCCCGCTATGGCTACACCTTC. Its protein is CASRESAIARYGYTF.

This clonotype was recorded a few times. This chain connects TRBV28 to TRBJ2-7; either TRBD1 or TRBD2 may fit D (6 bases each). Trimming pared 4 bases from V and 2 bases from J, leaving 15 bases between. The germline V gene has CDR1 MDHEN and CDR2 SYDVKM. This CDR3 has 15 amino acids. CDR3 amino acids: CASSSEGDRPYEQYF. The CDR3, as DNA: TGTGCCAGCAGTTCGGAGGGGGACCGCCCCTACGAGCAGTACTTC.

V and J are TRBV5-6 and TRBJ2-3; 10 bases map to TRBD2. Per germline, CDR1 SGHDT and CDR2 YYEEEE. The length of the CDR3 is 16 residues. V was clipped by 1 base and J by 1 base; unmatched bases: 3. CDR3 region: CASSLSGLAGTDTQYF. CDR3 bases: TGTGCCAGCAGCTTGTCAGGACTAGCGGGCACAGATACGCAGTATTTT.

There are a few counts of this clonotype. The genes are TRBV15 and TRBJ2-7, with D possibly matching TRBD2 (5 bases). The CDR3 has 14 residues. The ends were cut back, 5 bases at V and 2 bases at J, with 13 bases in the middle. Germline assignment: CDR1 LNHNV and CDR2 YYDKDF (reference sequence). The DNA of the CDR3 is TGTGCCACCAGCTTTCCGGGGAAGCCCTACGAGCAGTACTTC. Amino acid sequence: CATSFPGKPYEQYF.

This clonotype was found a few times. The chain recombines TRBV12-3 or TRBV12-4 with TRBJ1-1; D possibly corresponds to TRBD1 (5 bases). V was cut by 7 bases and J by 0 bases, with 12 bases left in between. The CDR3 covers 14 residues. CDR3 coding DNA: TGTGCCAGCAACAGGAGACACTTGAACACTGAAGCTTTCTTT. Amino acid sequence: CASNRRHLNTEAFF.

This clonotype has at least ten counts. This rearrangement joins TRBV29-1 to TRBJ2-3, with no clear D. Trimming removed 5 bases from V and 5 bases from J, with 5 bases in between. The CDR3 is 10 amino acids. Germline CDR1 is SQVTM and CDR2 is ANQGSEA. In nucleotides, the CDR3 is TGCAGCGTTAAGGGAGATACGCAGTATTTT. This encodes CSVKGDTQYF.

This clonotype was counted only a few times. V and J are TRBV6-4 and TRBJ2-3, with D possibly TRBD1 on 6 matching bases. The CDR3 contains 15 residues. Trimming took 3 bases from V and 1 from J, leaving 11 bases between them. CDR1 is MRHNA and CDR2 is SNTAGT in the germline V gene. DNA for the CDR3: TGTGCCAGCAGTGATGGGAACAGGGGCACAGATACGCAGTATTTT. It specifies CASSDGNRGTDTQYF.

The gene calls are TRBV19 and TRBJ2-2, with 7 bases aligning to TRBD2. CDR3 length equals 17 residues. Per the germline V gene, CDR1 is LNHDA and CDR2 is SQIVND (reference sequence). V lost 7 bases to trimming and J lost 4 bases; unmatched junction nucleotides: 15. The CDR3 spells CASKPRSGGGLTGELFF. DNA for the CDR3: TGTGCCAGTAAGCCTCGCTCTGGCGGGGGACTCACCGGGGAGCTGTTTTTT.

This chain joins TRBV3-1 and TRBJ1-5; TRBD1 might be the D (6 bases). Trimming pared 4 bases from V and 0 bases from J, leaving 10 bases between. This CDR3 region has 15 residues. The germline gives CDR1 LGHDT, CDR2 YNNKEL (reference sequence). CDR3 sequence reads: CASSRTVDSNQPQHF. For the CDR3, the DNA is TGTGCCAGCAGCCGGACAGTGGATAGCAATCAGCCCCAGCATTTT.

This clonotype was seen a few times. This sequence joins TRBV30 and TRBJ2-7; D gene uncertain. The CDR3 extends over 14 amino acids. V was trimmed by 4 bases and J by 7 bases, leaving 20 bases between them. Germline V CDR1 and CDR2: GTSNPN, SVGIG (reference sequence). CDR3: CAWNFPRPLGEQYF. CDR3 nucleotide sequence: TGTGCCTGGAACTTCCCCCGACCTTTGGGGGAGCAGTACTTC.

This clonotype was seen at least ten times. Here the CDR3 reads CASSSLQGRETQYF. The CDR3 DNA is TGCGCCAGCAGCAGCTTACAGGGTCGGGAGACCCAGTACTTC. This rearrangement joins TRBV5-1 to TRBJ2-5, with a possible D match to TRBD1 (6 bases). V lost 4 bases and J lost 5, with 15 bases in between. The germline V gene encodes CDR1 SGHRS and CDR2 YFSETQ. This CDR3 has 14 amino acids.

This clonotype was seen once. The V and J genes are TRBV25-1 and TRBJ2-2; 9 bases agree with TRBD1. CDR3 length: 15 amino acids. Germline CDR1 MGHDK, CDR2 SYGVNS. V trimming: 4 bases; J trimming: 7 bases; junction bases outside the gene matches: 7. The CDR3 nucleotides read TGTGCCAGCAGTGCCGCACAGGGGGCAGACGGGGAGCTGTTTTTT. Its protein is CASSAAQGADGELFF. Full variable domain (remainder filled in from reference TRBV25-1 and TRBJ2-2): EADIYQTPRYLVIGTGKKITLECSQTMGHDKMYWYQQDPGMELHLIHYSYGVNSTEKGDLSSESTVSRIRTEHFPLTLESARPSHTSQYLCASSAAQGADGELFFGEGSRLTVL.

This clonotype was found a few times. The CDR3 reads CATSSAGGAGNTIYF. CDR3 bases: TGTGCCACCAGCAGCGCGGGGGGTGCCGGAAACACCATATATTTT. The chain couples TRBV15 to TRBJ1-3; D possibly corresponds to TRBD1 (5 bases). This CDR3 contains 15 residues. V shed 3 bases and J shed 4 bases, with 13 bases lying between them. Germline assignment: CDR1 LNHNV and CDR2 YYDKDF (reference sequence).